The next 30 T cell receptor beta chains were all read from a single sample in a study of blood T cells in healthy people across ages (dated by TCRdb to between 2014 and 2016). Library preparation was by 5' RACE. TCRdb lists the instrument as Illumina HiSeq 2500. A second PCR of about 7 to 12 cycles was run with a J-beta primer mix and a sample-barcoded 5' primer. In-frame beta chains were kept once TCRdb had trimmed the public reads at Q25 with fastp and called clones with MiXCR. Entries are consolidated by CDR3 protein sequence, retaining the most common genes and DNA. Across this sample there are 1.5 million to 2 million distinct CDR3 sequences, with about 30% seen only once. About 7.7% of the sample is held by the ten biggest clonotypes. The sequencing input was blood. These receptors were taken from a young woman in good health.

The sample holds a few counts of this clonotype. This chain connects TRBV4-1 to TRBJ2-7; 10 nucleotides line up with TRBD1. V lost 5 bases and J lost 3; bases outside the gene matches: 7. Germline loops: CDR1 MGHRA, CDR2 YSYEKL. This CDR3 contains 15 residues. CDR3 bases: TGCGCCAGCAGCTTCCGACAGGGGGCCCTCTACGAGCAGTACTTC. It encodes CASSFRQGALYEQYF.

This clonotype appeared a few times. This chain connects TRBV6-1 to TRBJ2-1; a possible D gene is TRBD1 (6 bases). CDR1 MNHNS and CDR2 SASEGT come from the germline V gene. This CDR3 spans 13 amino acids. V was clipped by 10 bases and J by 1 base, with 11 bases between them. In nucleotides, the CDR3 is TGTGCCACCAGGGGTTGGTCCTACAATGAGCAGTTCTTC. This codes for CATRGWSYNEQFF.

The chain uses TRBV28 and TRBJ2-2; D not certain. V dropped 6 bases and J dropped 0 bases, with 8 bases sitting between them. Germline-derived CDR1 and CDR2 are MDHEN and SYDVKM. The CDR3 loop spans 14 amino acids. The DNA of the CDR3 is TGTGCCAGCAGCGGACGCGCGAACACCGGGGAGCTGTTTTTT. This translates into CASSGRANTGELFF.

The V gene is TRBV20-1, the J gene TRBJ1-5; TRBD1 is a possible D gene (6 bases). The V and J ends lost 0 bases and 5 bases respectively, with 11 bases between them. Looked up from germline, CDR1 is DFQATT and CDR2 is SNEGSKA (reference sequence). CDR3 length: 14 residues. CDR3 protein: CSARDTKGDQPQHF. CDR3 DNA: TGCAGTGCTAGAGATACCAAGGGGGATCAGCCCCAGCATTTT.

This clonotype showed up just a few times. The chain couples TRBV20-1 to TRBJ1-2, with 8 bases fitting TRBD1. CDR3 length: 14 residues. With V trimmed by 5 bases and J by 6 bases, 11 bases remained unmatched. Looked up from germline, CDR1 is DFQATT and CDR2 is SNEGSKA (reference sequence). CDR3 DNA: TGCAGTGCTCCCCGGGACAGGTTGGGAGATGGCTACACCTTC. Translated: CSAPRDRLGDGYTF.

This clonotype was picked up many times. This chain joins TRBV4-1 and TRBJ2-4, with 12 bases that match TRBD2. The CDR3 has 16 amino acids. Germline values: CDR1 MGHRA, CDR2 YSYEKL. V dropped 0 bases and J dropped 13; count of bases not matched to a gene: 10. The CDR3 bases are TGCGCCAGCAGCCAAGAGGCTAGCGGGGGGGTCTATGAGCAGTACTTC. Amino acid sequence: CASSQEASGGVYEQYF.

This clonotype came up a few times. The V and J genes are TRBV4-3 and TRBJ2-5; 9 positions agree with TRBD2. Gene TRBJ2-7 matches the end of the DNA better, so the J call may be wrong. CDR3 length: 14 amino acids. Germline CDR1 is LGHNA and CDR2 is YSLEER. The CDR3 loop reads CASSQSLAGYEQYF. CDR3 nucleotide sequence: TGCGCCAGCAGCCAAAGCCTAGCGGGGTACGAGCAGTACTTC.

In its sample, this clonotype was seen many times. The V and J genes are TRBV6-4 and TRBJ1-6; 7 bases line up with TRBD1. The V gene end was trimmed by 6 bases and the J gene end by 5 bases; junction bases not matched to a gene: 4. Germline CDR1 and CDR2: MRHNA and SNTAGT. The CDR3 loop spans 14 amino acids. The CDR3 DNA is TGTGCCAGCAGCGCCCAGGGGGATAATTCACCCCTCCACTTT. Translation gives CASSAQGDNSPLHF.

J is TRBJ1-2 and V is TRBV29-1, with a possible D match to TRBD1 (6 bases). Germline lookup yields CDR1 SQVTM and CDR2 ANQGSEA. V was trimmed by 1 base and J by 5 bases, leaving 14 bases between them. The CDR3 runs to 14 residues. The chain's CDR3 is CSVEVWTDSYGYTF. The CDR3, as DNA: TGCAGCGTTGAAGTGTGGACAGACTCTTATGGCTACACCTTC.

This chain links TRBV7-3 with TRBJ2-2, with D maybe TRBD1 (6 bases). CDR1 is SGHTA, CDR2 FQGTGA, per germline. This CDR3 is 15 amino acids long. The ends were cut back, 1 base at V and 0 bases at J, with 6 bases in the middle. CDR3 in DNA: TGTGCCAGCAGCTTAAACAGGGCGAACACCGGGGAGCTGTTTTTT. This codes for CASSLNRANTGELFF.

CDR3 DNA sequence: TGTGCCAGCAGTGAGGGGCAGATGACTGAAGCTTTCTTT. This gives the protein CASSEGQMTEAFF. The gene calls are TRBV2 and TRBJ1-1, with D tentatively TRBD1 (5 bases). The CDR3 runs 13 residues. Germline CDR1 SNHLY, CDR2 FYNNEI. V shed 3 bases and J shed 5 bases, with 10 bases lying between them.

J is TRBJ2-6 and V is TRBV15, with TRBD1 matching 8 bases. The germline gives CDR1 LNHNV, CDR2 YYDKDF (reference sequence). V lost 1 base and J lost 1; bases outside the gene matches: 3. The CDR3 covers 17 residues. CDR3 in amino acids: CATSRGTGRSGANVLTF. CDR3 DNA sequence: TGTGCCACCAGCAGAGGGACAGGGCGGTCTGGGGCCAACGTCCTGACTTTC. The whole variable domain, filled in from reference TRBV15 and TRBJ2-6, reads DAMVIQNPRYQVTQFGKPVTLSCSQTLNHNVMYWYQQKSSQAPKLLFHYYDKDFNNEADTPDNFQSRRPNTSFCFLDIRSPGLGDTAMYLCATSRGTGRSGANVLTFGAGSRLTVL.

The V gene is TRBV7-9, the J gene TRBJ1-1, with D hard to call. The germline V and J ends were trimmed by 4 bases and 4 bases, with 4 bases remaining between them. There are 11 residues in the CDR3. The germline gives CDR1 SEHNR, CDR2 FQNEAQ (reference sequence). CDR3 nucleotide sequence: TGTGCCAGCAGCTCGGCCACTGAAGCTTTCTTT. It yields the protein CASSSATEAFF.

This clonotype was observed at least ten times. V usage is TRBV12-3 or TRBV12-4 and J usage is TRBJ1-5; D remains unclear. Trimming pared 0 bases from V and 1 base from J, leaving 7 bases between. This CDR3 contains 15 residues. The CDR3 is CASSLASQSNQPQHF. CDR3 DNA sequence: TGTGCCAGCAGTTTAGCGAGCCAGAGCAATCAGCCCCAGCATTTT.

Comments on this clonotype: This may stem from a read error, because a much larger clone lies one nucleotide away. V usage is TRBV12-3 or TRBV12-4 and J usage is TRBJ2-1; D unresolved. Gene TRBJ2-7 matches the end of the DNA better, so the J call may be wrong. The CDR3 is 15 residues long. The CDR3 reads CASSRTASSYNEQYF. The CDR3 coding sequence is TGTGCCAGCAGTCGTACGGCGAGCTCCTACAATGAGCAGTACTTC.

This clonotype appeared a few times. The chain combines TRBV27 with TRBJ2-1, with TRBD2 matching 9 bases. This CDR3 is 15 amino acids long. Trimming at V came to 6 bases and at J to 2 bases, leaving 5 bases not matched to a gene. CDR1 and CDR2 from the germline V gene are MNHEY and SMNVEV (reference sequence). This CDR3 is CASSLKRGAYNEQFF. The CDR3 region has the DNA TGTGCCAGCAGCCTTAAGCGGGGGGCCTACAATGAGCAGTTCTTC.

V gene TRBV6-2 or TRBV6-3 combines with J gene TRBJ2-7; 11 bases map to TRBD2. The germline V gene has CDR1 MNHEY and CDR2 SVGEGT. This CDR3 has 16 residues. Losses at the gene ends were 5 bases for V and 4 bases for J; bases not matched to a gene: 10. The CDR3 DNA sequence: TGTGCCAGCAGTCCCCGTCGACTAGCGGGAATATACGAGCAGTACTTC. Protein: CASSPRRLAGIYEQYF.

This sequence joins TRBV28 and TRBJ1-2; tentative D call: TRBD1 (5 bases). The CDR3 has 16 amino acids. CDR1 MDHEN and CDR2 SYDVKM come from the germline V gene. Trimming cost V 5 bases and J 5 bases, with 21 bases left between them. This CDR3 reads CASSTIWTLSQYGYTF. The CDR3 DNA is TGTGCCAGCAGTACGATATGGACACTCTCCCAGTATGGCTACACCTTC.

The gene calls are TRBV20-1 and TRBJ2-3; D possibly corresponds to TRBD2 (6 bases). V was shortened by 1 base and J by 0 bases, with 20 bases between the two germline ends. This CDR3 is 18 amino acids long. Germline values: CDR1 DFQATT, CDR2 SNEGSKA (reference sequence). The DNA of the CDR3 is TGCAGTGCTAGAGTCCCCGGCCCGGGAGTAAGTAGCACAGATACGCAGTATTTT. Translating gives CSARVPGPGVSSTDTQYF.

In its sample, this clonotype was seen once. A read error is possible here, since a much larger clone lies one base away. The V call is TRBV10-2, the J call TRBJ1-2; 7 bases match TRBD1. Looked up from germline, CDR1 is WSHSY and CDR2 is SAAADI. The CDR3 is made up of 13 amino acids. The CDR3 DNA sequence: TGCGCCAGCAAGGCGGGACAGAACTATGGCAACACCTTC. This gives the protein CASKAGQNYGNTF.

This clonotype has more than one count but fewer than ten. This rearrangement joins TRBV20-1 to TRBJ1-2, with D hard to call. Germline values: CDR1 DFQATT, CDR2 SNEGSKA (reference sequence). The CDR3 loop spans 12 amino acids. V was pared by 6 bases and J by 1 base, with 9 bases between. The CDR3 DNA reads TGCAGTGCGGCGGACGGTAACTATGGCTACACCTTC. Translating it yields CSAADGNYGYTF.

Points on this clonotype: The junction shows a germline mismatch at one end, possibly a read error. The CDR3 nucleotides are TGTGTCAGCAGCCTCGGGACAGGGGAAGCTTTCTTT. It encodes CVSSLGTGEAFF. The chain is built from TRBV3-1 and TRBJ1-1, with 9 bases matching TRBD1. The CDR3 is 12 residues long. The germline V gene has CDR1 LGHDT and CDR2 YNNKEL (reference sequence). Full variable domain (remainder filled in from reference TRBV3-1 and TRBJ1-1): DTAVSQTPKYLVTQMGNDKSIKCEQNLGHDTMYWYKQDSKKFLKIMFSYNNKELIINETVPNRFSPKSPDKAHLNLHINSLELGDSAVYFCVSSLGTGEAFFGQGTRLTVV.

The rearrangement uses TRBV6-6 and TRBJ2-7; 7 bases match TRBD2. The CDR3 covers 14 residues. V lost 6 bases and J lost 1; bases outside the gene matches: 6. The germline V gene has CDR1 MNHNY and CDR2 SVGAGI (reference sequence). CDR3 in DNA: TGTGCCAGCAGGTCGACTAGCTGGTCCTACGAGCAGTACTTC. It specifies CASRSTSWSYEQYF.

The table lists this clonotype with a few counts. J is TRBJ2-2 and V is TRBV4-1; TRBD1 aligns across 7 bases. The V gene end was trimmed by 1 base and the J gene end by 6 bases; junction bases not matched to a gene: 5. Germline V gene data show CDR1 as MGHRA and CDR2 as YSYEKL. This CDR3 has 15 residues. The CDR3 here is CASSQGGGAPGELFF. As DNA, the CDR3 is TGCGCCAGCAGCCAAGGAGGGGGCGCCCCCGGGGAGCTGTTTTTT.

This clonotype occurred a few times. The gene calls are TRBV29-1 and TRBJ2-1, with TRBD2 matching 10 bases. Germline CDR1 is SQVTM and CDR2 is ANQGSEA. This CDR3 is 14 amino acids long. With V trimmed by 1 base and J by 7 bases, 4 bases remained unmatched. The chain's CDR3 is CSVEGGLASNEQFF. CDR3 sequence (DNA): TGCAGCGTTGAAGGGGGACTAGCGAGTAATGAGCAGTTCTTC.

This clonotype has a count of ten or more. The rearrangement joins TRBV6-2 or TRBV6-3 to TRBJ2-1; 7 nucleotides match TRBD2. V gave up 4 bases and J gave up 6 bases; unmatched junction bases: 6. Germline values: CDR1 MNHEY, CDR2 SVGEGT. This CDR3 spans 14 amino acids. CDR3 bases: TGTGCCAGCAGTTCGGGGGGTCCGTTCAATGAGCAGTTCTTC. It specifies CASSSGGPFNEQFF.

This clonotype was observed a few times. The rearrangement links TRBV29-1 to TRBJ1-5; no reliable D call. From germline, CDR1 is SQVTM and CDR2 ANQGSEA. V gave up 7 bases and J gave up 2 bases, with 27 bases separating them. The CDR3 is made up of 18 amino acids. CDR3 coding DNA: TGCAGCGCCTTAAGGTCCCACCTCCTAGGTAGGGGCAATCAGCCCCAGCATTTT. Protein sequence: CSALRSHLLGRGNQPQHF.

This clonotype has only a few counts. The chain couples TRBV7-2 to TRBJ2-7; D gene ambiguous. The V end was cut by 5 bases, the J end by 3 bases, with 8 bases between. The germline CDR1 and CDR2 sequences are SGHTA and FQGNSA. The CDR3 spans 12 residues. The DNA of the CDR3 is TGTGCCAGCAGCAATGGGATCTACGAGCAGTACTTC. Its translation: CASSNGIYEQYF.

This rearrangement joins TRBV20-1 to TRBJ1-2; TRBD1 might be the D (5 bases). Germline V CDR1 and CDR2: DFQATT, SNEGSKA (reference sequence). This CDR3 is built from 14 residues. Trimming shortened V by 2 bases and J by 8 bases, and 18 bases separated the two germline ends. The CDR3 region is CSARPEGPRGGYTF. DNA for the CDR3: TGCAGTGCTAGACCTGAGGGTCCAAGGGGCGGCTACACCTTC.

This chain links TRBV24-1 with TRBJ2-3, with TRBD2 matching over 8 bases. Trimming at V came to 6 bases and at J to 2 bases, leaving 3 bases not matched to a gene. This CDR3 contains 14 residues. CDR1 and CDR2 (germline): KGHDR, SFDVKD. CDR3 amino acids: CATSISGVTDTQYF. The CDR3 DNA reads as TGTGCCACCAGTATTAGCGGGGTCACAGATACGCAGTATTTT.